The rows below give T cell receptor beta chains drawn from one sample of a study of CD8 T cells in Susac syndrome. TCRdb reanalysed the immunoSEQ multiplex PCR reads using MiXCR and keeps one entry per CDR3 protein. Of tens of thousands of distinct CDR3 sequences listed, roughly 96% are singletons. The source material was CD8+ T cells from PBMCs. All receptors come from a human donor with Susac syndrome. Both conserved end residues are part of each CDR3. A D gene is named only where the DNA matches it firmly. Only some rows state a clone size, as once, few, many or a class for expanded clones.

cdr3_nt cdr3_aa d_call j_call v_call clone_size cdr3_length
TGTGCCAGCAGTTTTGGAGGATTCGGCAATGAGCAGTTCTTC CASSFGGFGNEQFF NA TRBJ2-1 TRBV28 NA 14
TGTGCCAGCAGACGAACCACAGGGGGCTCCTATAATTCACCCCTCCACTTT CASRRTTGGSYNSPLHF TRBD1 TRBJ1-6 TRBV5-6 NA 17
TGTGCCAGCTCACCCTCCGGAACAGGCCTGACCTACTTC CASSPSGTGLTYF NA TRBJ2-4 TRBV18 NA 13
TGCGCCAGCAGCTTATCGCCGGGACAGGGGGCCGGAGATACGCAGTATTTT CASSLSPGQGAGDTQYF TRBD1 TRBJ2-3 TRBV5-1 NA 17
TGTGCCAGCAGTTACCATGGGGGCTACGAGCAGTACTTC CASSYHGGYEQYF NA TRBJ2-7 TRBV6-5 once 13
TGTGCCAGTAGTACTCCCCTCCAGCGACAGGGGAGTTCACCCCTCCACTTT CASSTPLQRQGSSPLHF TRBD1 TRBJ1-6 TRBV19 NA 17
TGTGCCAGCAGTCTCGACAGGGGAGTAAGGAACACTGAAGCTTTCTTT CASSLDRGVRNTEAFF TRBD1 TRBJ1-1 TRBV28 NA 16
TGCAGTGCTAAAGCGGGCAGTTACGAGCAGTACTTC CSAKAGSYEQYF NA TRBJ2-7 TRBV20-1 NA 12
TGCGCCAGCAGCCAAGTAGTTCAGGGCACCACTGAAGCTTTCTTT CASSQVVQGTTEAFF NA TRBJ1-1 TRBV4-3 NA 15
TGCAGTGCCAGAGCGGCTACCAGCGCGGGGGAGACCCAGTACTTC CSARAATSAGETQYF NA TRBJ2-5 TRBV20-1 NA 15
TGCAGCGGCGCCGATGACTATGGCTACACCTTC CSGADDYGYTF NA TRBJ1-2 TRBV29-1 NA 11
TGCAGCGTTCTGATTAGCAATCAGCCCCAGCATTTT CSVLISNQPQHF NA TRBJ1-5 TRBV29-1 NA 12
TGTGCCAGCAGCCGGGGACTAGCGGTACAAGAGACCCAGTACTTC CASSRGLAVQETQYF TRBD2 TRBJ2-5 TRBV3-1 NA 15
TGTGCCAGCAGCGGGACTAGCGGGGAAATGGAGACCCAGTACTTC CASSGTSGEMETQYF TRBD2 TRBJ2-5 TRBV9 NA 15
TGTGCCAGCAGTTTTAGGACTAGCGGGGGGGCAACTGCGGATGAGCAGTTCTTC CASSFRTSGGATADEQFF TRBD2 TRBJ2-1 TRBV6-5 once 18
TGTGCCAGCAGGGAGGGAGGAATGAACACTGAAGCTTTCTTT CASREGGMNTEAFF NA TRBJ1-1 TRBV12-3/TRBV12-4 NA 14
TGTGCCAGTAGTATAATCGGAGCAGGACGAGGTGCTGGGGCCAACGTCCTGACTTTC CASSIIGAGRGAGANVLTF NA TRBJ2-6 TRBV19 NA 19
TGCAGTGCTAGTCTCGACGGGGGCTTACTGGCCCAGTACTTC CSASLDGGLLAQYF NA TRBJ2-5 TRBV20-1 NA 14
TGCGCCAGCATGGGACAGGGATTTAATGAGCAGTTCTTC CASMGQGFNEQFF TRBD1 TRBJ2-1 TRBV5-1 once 13